This T cell receptor (beta chain) was documented in a study of blood T cell repertoires in COVID-19. About the study: PBMCs, B-cell-depleted T cells, or T cells were the source of the cDNA or gDNA that made up the material.

As processed by the authors: Reference gene primers were amplified, and this amplification served to estimate nucleated cell counts. Libraries were prepared by immunoSEQ multiplex PCR; TCRdb keeps only in-frame clonotypes and omits some of them. V, J and clone size are taken as reported in that table, and D and trimming were inferred from the DNA itself. The sample includes approximately 130,000 clones, 75% to 90% of them seen just once. In its sample, this clone was seen a few times. The CDR3 contains 16 residues. The V gene's germline CDR1 is MDHEN and CDR2 SYDVKM. The trim removed 6 bases at V and 2 bases at J, leaving 9 bases unmatched.

This chain joins TRBV28 and TRBJ1-1; 10 nucleotides line up with TRBD1. The TCR originated in a man between 65 and 85 years old with active or convalescent COVID-19. Source material: peripheral blood. CDR3: CASRQRDRGVNTEAFF. The CDR3 bases are TGTGCCAGCAGACAACGGGACAGGGGAGTTAACACTGAAGCTTTCTTT.